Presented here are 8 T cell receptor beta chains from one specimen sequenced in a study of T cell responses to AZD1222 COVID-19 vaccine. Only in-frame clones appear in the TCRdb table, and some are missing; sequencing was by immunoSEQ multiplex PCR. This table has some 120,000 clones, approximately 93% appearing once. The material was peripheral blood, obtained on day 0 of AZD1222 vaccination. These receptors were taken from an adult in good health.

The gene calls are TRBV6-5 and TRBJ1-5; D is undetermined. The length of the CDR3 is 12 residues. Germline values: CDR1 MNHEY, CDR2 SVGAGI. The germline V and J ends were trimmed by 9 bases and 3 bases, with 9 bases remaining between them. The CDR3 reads CASSPPNQPQHF. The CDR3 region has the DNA TGTGCCAGTTCTCCCCCCAATCAGCCCCAGCATTTT.

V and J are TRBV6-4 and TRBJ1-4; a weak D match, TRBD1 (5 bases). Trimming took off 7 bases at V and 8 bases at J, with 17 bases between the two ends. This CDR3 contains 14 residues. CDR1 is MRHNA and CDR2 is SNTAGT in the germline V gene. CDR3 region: CASKSGRAWEKLFF. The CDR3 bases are TGTGCCAGCAAGTCAGGGAGGGCTTGGGAAAAACTGTTTTTT.

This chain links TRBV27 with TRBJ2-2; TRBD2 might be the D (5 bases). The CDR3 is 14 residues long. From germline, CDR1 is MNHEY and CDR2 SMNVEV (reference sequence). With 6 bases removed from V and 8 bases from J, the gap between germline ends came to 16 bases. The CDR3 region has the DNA TGTGCCAGCAGCCAACTGGGCGGGCGGGGGGAGCTGTTTTTT. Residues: CASSQLGGRGELFF.

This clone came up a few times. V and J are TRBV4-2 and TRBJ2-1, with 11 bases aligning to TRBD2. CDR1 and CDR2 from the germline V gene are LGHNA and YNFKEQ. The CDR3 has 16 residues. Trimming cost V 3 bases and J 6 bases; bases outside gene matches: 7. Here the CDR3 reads CASSQRLAGGGNEQFF. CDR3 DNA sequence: TGTGCCAGCAGCCAGCGGCTAGCGGGAGGAGGCAATGAGCAGTTCTTC.

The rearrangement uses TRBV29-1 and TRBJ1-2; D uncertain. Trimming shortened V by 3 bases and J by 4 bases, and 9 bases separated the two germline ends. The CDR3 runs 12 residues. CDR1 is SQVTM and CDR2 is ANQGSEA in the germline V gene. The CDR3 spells CSVDRPVYGYTF. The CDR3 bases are TGCAGCGTTGATCGTCCGGTCTATGGCTACACCTTC.

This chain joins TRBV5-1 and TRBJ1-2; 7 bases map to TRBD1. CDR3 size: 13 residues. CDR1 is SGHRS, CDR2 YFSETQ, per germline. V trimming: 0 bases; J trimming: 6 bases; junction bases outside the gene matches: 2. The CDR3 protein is CASSLGQGHGYTF. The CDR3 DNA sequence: TGCGCCAGCAGCTTGGGACAGGGCCATGGCTACACCTTC. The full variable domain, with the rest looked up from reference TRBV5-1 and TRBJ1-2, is KAGVTQTPRYLIKTRGQQVTLSCSPISGHRSVSWYQQTPGQGLQFLFEYFSETQRNKGNFPGRFSGRQFSNSRSEMNVSTLELGDSALYLCASSLGQGHGYTFGSGTRLTVV.

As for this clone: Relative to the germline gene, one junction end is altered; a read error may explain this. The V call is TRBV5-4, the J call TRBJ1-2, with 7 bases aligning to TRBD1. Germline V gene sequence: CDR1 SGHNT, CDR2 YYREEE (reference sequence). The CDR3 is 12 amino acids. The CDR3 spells CASSYRDRPHRW. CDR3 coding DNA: TGTGCCAGCAGCTACCGGGACAGACCGCATCGGTGG.

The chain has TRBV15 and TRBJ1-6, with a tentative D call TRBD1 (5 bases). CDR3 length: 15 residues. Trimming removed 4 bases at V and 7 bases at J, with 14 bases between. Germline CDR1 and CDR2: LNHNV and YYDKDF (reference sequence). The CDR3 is CATSTSNRQNSPLHF. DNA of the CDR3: TGTGCCACCAGCACTTCTAATCGACAGAATTCACCCCTCCACTTT.